A single sample is the source of the 28 T cell receptor beta chains below, sequenced in a study of blood T cell repertoires in COVID-19. This table comes from immunoSEQ multiplex PCR, and its TCRdb copy is limited to in-frame clones, with some not included. The repertoire includes 300,000 to 400,000 clones, around 87% of them detected once, and about 6% sits in the top ten. Sequenced input: peripheral blood. These receptors all come from a woman aged 45-65 years with COVID-19, enrolled during active disease.

V is TRBV30 and J is TRBJ1-2, with 8 bases lining up with TRBD1. CDR3 length: 16 amino acids. The germline gives CDR1 GTSNPN, CDR2 SVGIG (reference sequence). V lost 3 bases, J lost 4 bases, and 13 bases stayed unmatched. The CDR3: CAWSRIGQGGSYGYTF. DNA of the CDR3: TGTGCCTGGAGCCGTATCGGACAGGGTGGGAGCTATGGCTACACCTTC.

The rearrangement links TRBV15 to TRBJ1-1; D is ambiguous. Germline loops: CDR1 LNHNV, CDR2 YYDKDF (reference sequence). With 0 bases removed from V and 1 base from J, the gap between germline ends came to 15 bases. The CDR3 has 17 residues. CDR3 coding DNA: TGTGCCACCAGCAGAGAATCGGGTGCTCGTAAGAACACTGAAGCTTTCTTT. Its translation is CATSRESGARKNTEAFF.

The J gene is TRBJ2-7, the V gene TRBV7-2; TRBD1 is a possible D gene (6 bases). The V end lost 1 base, the J end lost 2 bases, and 15 bases lay between the germline ends. CDR3 length equals 16 residues. Germline V gene lookup returns CDR1 SGHTA and CDR2 FQGNSA. The CDR3 nucleotides read TGTGCCAGCAGCTTAGTTTCCGGGACATCTACCTACGAGCAGTACTTC. Its translation: CASSLVSGTSTYEQYF.

This clone appeared a single time. The chain uses TRBV4-2 and TRBJ1-4; TRBD1 matches 10 bases. Trimming removed 2 bases from V and 7 bases from J; junction bases left unmatched: 7. The CDR3 length is 16 residues. Germline-derived CDR1 and CDR2 are LGHNA and YNFKEQ. DNA of the CDR3: TGTGCCAGCAGCCAACTTCGACAGGGGGCGAGTGAAAAACTGTTTTTT. As protein: CASSQLRQGASEKLFF.

The chain links TRBV5-4 to TRBJ1-6; 8 nucleotides line up with TRBD1. Trimming cost V 4 bases and J 6 bases; bases outside gene matches: 6. This CDR3 region has 15 residues. The V gene's germline CDR1 is SGHNT and CDR2 YYREEE (reference sequence). CDR3 sequence (DNA): TGTGCCAGCAGCCGCCCAGACAGGGGTAATTCACCCCTCCACTTT. It translates to CASSRPDRGNSPLHF. The full variable domain, completed using reference TRBV5-4 and TRBJ1-6, is ETGVTQSPTHLIKTRGQQVTLRCSSQSGHNTVSWYQQALGQGPQFIFQYYREEENGRGNFPPRFSGLQFPNYSSELNVNALELDDSALYLCASSRPDRGNSPLHFGNGTRLTVT.

The chain employs TRBV21-1 and TRBJ1-1; TRBD1 is the table's D call, not checked against the DNA. TRBV21-1 is tagged as a pseudogene. This CDR3 region has 14 residues. The CDR3: CASSNSRGDTEAFF. In DNA, the CDR3 is TGTGCCAGCAGCAATAGCAGGGGAGACACTGAAGCTTTCTTT.

Only a few counts were recorded for this clone. V gene TRBV5-4 combines with J gene TRBJ2-5; D is possibly TRBD2 (5 bases). Trimming cost V 0 bases and J 5 bases, with 8 bases left between them. The germline V gene has CDR1 SGHNT and CDR2 YYREEE (reference sequence). CDR3 size: 13 residues. CDR3 sequence: CASSLVGGETQYF. CDR3 coding DNA: TGTGCCAGCAGCTTGGTTGGCGGGGAGACCCAGTACTTC.

There are a few counts of this clone. V and J are TRBV2 and TRBJ1-1; D gene ambiguous. CDR1 and CDR2 (germline): SNHLY, FYNNEI. This CDR3 region has 14 residues. The V end lost 7 bases, the J end lost 0 bases, and 12 bases lay between the germline ends. CDR3 residues: CASIHQSMNTEAFF. CDR3 DNA sequence: TGTGCCAGCATTCACCAAAGCATGAACACTGAAGCTTTCTTT.

The genes are TRBV6-5 and TRBJ2-7, with D perhaps TRBD1 (5 bases). The V gene's germline CDR1 is MNHEY and CDR2 SVGAGI. The V and J ends lost 10 bases and 3 bases respectively, with 13 bases between them. The CDR3 loop spans 12 amino acids. The CDR3 DNA sequence: TGTGCCACAGGCAGGGCCCTCTACGAGCAGTACTTC. This gives the protein CATGRALYEQYF.

V is TRBV5-1 and J is TRBJ1-1, with 7 bases that match TRBD1. CDR1 and CDR2 (germline): SGHRS, YFSETQ. V shed 1 base and J 3 bases; nucleotides not matched to a gene: 6. The CDR3 sequence is 15 residues long. CDR3 residues: CASSLKPGGYTEAFF. The DNA of the CDR3 is TGCGCCAGCAGCTTGAAGCCAGGGGGGTACACTGAAGCTTTCTTT.

The chain recombines TRBV7-7 with TRBJ2-1; 8 bases are a match to TRBD1. With 6 bases clipped from V and 10 bases from J, the junction kept 8 bases outside the gene matches. This CDR3 is 13 amino acids long. CDR1 is SSHAT, CDR2 FNYEAQ, per germline (reference sequence). The CDR3 region is CASSPGQGREQFF. CDR3 coding DNA: TGTGCCAGCAGTCCCGGACAGGGACGGGAGCAGTTCTTC.

V gene TRBV3-1 (or the pseudogene TRBV3-2) combines with J gene TRBJ2-1; perhaps TRBD1 as D (6 bases). The CDR3 totals 15 residues. V gave up 6 bases and J gave up 2 bases, with 14 bases separating them. Per the germline V gene, CDR1 is LGHDT and CDR2 is YNNKEL (reference sequence). The CDR3 nucleotides read TGTGCCAGCAGTCGACTCCCAGGGGCCTACAATGAGCAGTTCTTC. Translation gives CASSRLPGAYNEQFF.

The chain combines TRBV6-5 with TRBJ1-3; the D is unclear. CDR1 is MNHEY and CDR2 is SVGAGI in the germline V gene. This CDR3 contains 15 residues. V lost 6 bases, J lost 4 bases, and 16 bases lay in between. CDR3 region: CASSLDAAPGNTIYF. The DNA for the CDR3 is TGTGCCAGCAGCCTCGACGCGGCACCCGGAAACACCATATATTTT.

J is TRBJ1-4 and V is TRBV3-1 (or the pseudogene TRBV3-2), with D unclear. Germline lookup yields CDR1 LGHDT and CDR2 YNNKEL (reference sequence). V gave up 4 bases and J gave up 7 bases, with 7 bases separating them. This CDR3 is built from 12 residues. Written as DNA, the CDR3 is TGTGCCAGCAGCCCAGGTCTTGAAAAACTGTTTTTT. Its protein is CASSPGLEKLFF.

The CDR3 loop reads CASSFRGRNYGYTF. DNA of the CDR3: TGTGCCAGTAGTTTCAGGGGACGCAACTATGGCTACACCTTC. The genes are TRBV19 and TRBJ1-2, with a tentative D call TRBD1 (6 bases). Germline values: CDR1 LNHDA, CDR2 SQIVND (reference sequence). Trimming took 5 bases from V and 2 from J, leaving 12 bases between them. CDR3 size: 14 residues.

The V and J genes are TRBV18 and TRBJ1-1; D may be TRBD1 (5 bases). The germline gives CDR1 KGHSH, CDR2 LQKENI. The CDR3 loop spans 16 amino acids. V was cut by 0 bases and J by 7 bases, with 18 bases left in between. The CDR3 reads CASSPPNSGQLNEAFF. Written as DNA, the CDR3 is TGTGCCAGCTCACCACCGAATTCCGGACAACTGAATGAAGCTTTCTTT.

V is TRBV7-2 and J is TRBJ2-7; 10 nucleotides align to TRBD2. Germline lookup yields CDR1 SGHTA and CDR2 FQGNSA. V dropped 5 bases and J dropped 2; count of bases not matched to a gene: 12. The CDR3 extends over 17 amino acids. This chain's CDR3 is CASSHRGGTSATYEQYF. The CDR3 region has the DNA TGTGCCAGCAGCCACCGGGGGGGGACTAGCGCCACCTACGAGCAGTACTTC.

This clone appeared once. This chain joins TRBV29-1 and TRBJ2-1; no reliable D call. V lost 4 bases and J lost 5, with 3 bases in between. CDR1 SQVTM and CDR2 ANQGSEA come from the germline V gene. This CDR3 contains 10 residues. CDR3 sequence (DNA): TGCAGCGTTGCAAACAATGAGCAGTTCTTC. Its protein is CSVANNEQFF.

The chain is built from TRBV4-3 and TRBJ1-1, with D possibly being TRBD1 (5 bases). The CDR3 length is 17 residues. CDR1 and CDR2 (germline): LGHNA, YSLEER. V lost 0 bases, J lost 5 bases, and 19 bases lay in between. Here the CDR3 reads CASSQDRSVGLGTEAFF. CDR3 in DNA: TGCGCCAGCAGCCAAGATCGGTCGGTGGGGCTAGGGACTGAAGCTTTCTTT.

V and J are TRBV19 and TRBJ2-1; 8 nucleotides agree with TRBD1. Per the germline V gene, CDR1 is LNHDA and CDR2 is SQIVND (reference sequence). The CDR3 extends over 16 amino acids. V lost 4 bases, J lost 2 bases, and 7 bases stayed unmatched. The CDR3: CASSNRQGPPYNEQFF. The CDR3 DNA is TGTGCCAGTAGTAATAGACAGGGGCCCCCCTACAATGAGCAGTTCTTC.

This clone was recorded a few times. The genes are TRBV4-1 and TRBJ1-1, with D maybe TRBD1 (5 bases). Trimming pared 3 bases from V and 6 bases from J, leaving 14 bases between. CDR3 length: 14 amino acids. Per the germline V gene, CDR1 is MGHRA and CDR2 is YSYEKL. The CDR3 region is CASSHPGGRAEAFF. CDR3 in DNA: TGCGCCAGCAGCCACCCTGGGGGGAGAGCTGAAGCTTTCTTT.

The chain has TRBV5-1 and TRBJ2-7; no definite D call. Trimming removed 3 bases from V and 4 bases from J, with 8 bases in between. Germline CDR1 reads SGHRS; CDR2 reads YFSETQ. The CDR3 spans 12 residues. The CDR3 region is CASSSGGYEQYF. The CDR3 DNA reads TGCGCCAGCAGCTCCGGCGGTTACGAGCAGTACTTC.

This chain connects TRBV2 to TRBJ2-1, with 9 bases fitting TRBD2. Germline CDR1 SNHLY, CDR2 FYNNEI. Trimming removed 10 bases from V and 0 bases from J; junction bases left unmatched: 16. The CDR3 runs 18 residues. CDR3: CATALLAGIDSSYNEQFF. For the CDR3, the DNA is TGTGCCACCGCCCTGCTAGCGGGGATAGATAGCTCCTACAATGAGCAGTTCTTC.

This chain connects TRBV28 to TRBJ2-1, with D uncertain. The CDR3 contains 15 residues. With 7 bases removed from V and 0 bases from J, the gap between germline ends came to 13 bases. Germline CDR1 and CDR2: MDHEN and SYDVKM. This CDR3 is CASINNPSSYNEQFF. Here the CDR3 DNA reads TGTGCCAGCATAAATAACCCCAGCTCCTACAATGAGCAGTTCTTC.

V gene TRBV24-1 combines with J gene TRBJ2-2, with D possibly being TRBD2 (5 bases). V lost 6 bases and J 1 base, leaving 17 bases between the germline ends. Germline CDR1 KGHDR, CDR2 SFDVKD. The CDR3 consists of 17 residues. CDR3 nucleotides: TGTGCCACCAGTTTTGCCGAGGGCGGATTGAACACCGGGGAGCTGTTTTTT. It yields the protein CATSFAEGGLNTGELFF.

The rearrangement uses TRBV11-2 and TRBJ2-1, with 12 bases fitting TRBD2. This CDR3 spans 15 amino acids. The ends lost 7 bases at V and 7 bases at J; junction bases unmatched: 8. Germline V gives CDR1 SGHAT, CDR2 FQNNGV. The CDR3 sequence is CASTETSGSVNEQFF. The CDR3 DNA follows: TGTGCCAGCACCGAGACTAGCGGGAGTGTTAATGAGCAGTTCTTC.

This CDR3 reads CASSEPSGSRETQYF. The CDR3 coding sequence is TGTGCCAGCAGTGAACCTAGCGGGAGTAGGGAGACCCAGTACTTC. The rearrangement links TRBV2 to TRBJ2-5; TRBD2 aligns across 10 bases. The ends lost 2 bases at V and 5 bases at J; junction bases unmatched: 5. Germline V CDR1 and CDR2: SNHLY, FYNNEI. The CDR3 loop spans 15 amino acids.

As DNA, the CDR3 is TGTGCCAGCAGCTACCTAGCGCTTAGCACAGATACGCAGTATTTT. Amino acids: CASSYLALSTDTQYF. The chain carries TRBV11-2 and TRBJ2-3; perhaps TRBD2 as D (6 bases). The germline V gene has CDR1 SGHAT and CDR2 FQNNGV. V was pared by 4 bases and J by 0 bases, with 11 bases between. The CDR3 has 15 amino acids.